Reported below is one T cell receptor (beta chain). Only in-frame clones appear in the TCRdb table, and some are missing; sequencing was by immunoSEQ multiplex PCR. In the table there are approximately 250,000 clones, approximately 65% of which are singletons. The donors were all Caucasian adults (living in Nashville, Tennessee). Subsets obtained from CD4+ cells comprised CD45RA+ naive and CD45RA-negative memory cells. This sample was included in a study of shared clonotypes between healthy human individuals. Per the germline V gene, CDR1 is SGHKS and CDR2 is YYEKEE (reference sequence). This CDR3 is 16 amino acids long. V was pared by 0 bases and J by 1 base, with 7 bases of the junction left unmatched.

Sequencing was carried out using memory CD4+ T cells sorted from blood. Subset noted: CD45RA-negative fraction. The receptor comes from a man aged 30 to 45 in good health. The chain uses TRBV5-5 and TRBJ2-7, with 7 positions matching TRBD2. DNA for the CDR3: TGTGCCAGCAGCTTGGTTGGGGGAGGGCTATCCTACGAGCAGTACTTC. Translation gives CASSLVGGGLSYEQYF. Complete variable domain (other parts from reference TRBV5-5 and TRBJ2-7): DAGVTQSPTHLIKTRGQQVTLRCSPISGHKSVSWYQQVLGQGPQFIFQYYEKEERGRGNFPDRFSARQFPNYSSELNVNALLLGDSALYLCASSLVGGGLSYEQYFGPGTRLTVT.